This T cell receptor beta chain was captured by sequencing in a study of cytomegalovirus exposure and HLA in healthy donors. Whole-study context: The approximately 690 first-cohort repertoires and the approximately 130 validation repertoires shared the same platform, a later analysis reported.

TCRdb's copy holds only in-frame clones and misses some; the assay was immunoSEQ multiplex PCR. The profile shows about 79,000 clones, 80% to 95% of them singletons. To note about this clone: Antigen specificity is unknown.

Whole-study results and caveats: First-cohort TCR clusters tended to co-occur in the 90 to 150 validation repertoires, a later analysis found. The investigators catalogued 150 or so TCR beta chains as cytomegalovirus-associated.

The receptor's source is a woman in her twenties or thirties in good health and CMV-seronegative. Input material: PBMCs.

DNA of the CDR3: TGTGCCAGCAGACGCAGACAGGTGAGCTCCTACGAGCAGTACTTC. Amino acid sequence: CASRRRQVSSYEQYF. This chain connects TRBV6-6 to TRBJ2-7; D might be TRBD1 (6 bases). The V gene lost 6 bases and the J gene lost 0 bases, with 15 bases spanning the gap. Germline assignment: CDR1 MNHNY and CDR2 SVGAGI (reference sequence). The CDR3 is 15 amino acids.